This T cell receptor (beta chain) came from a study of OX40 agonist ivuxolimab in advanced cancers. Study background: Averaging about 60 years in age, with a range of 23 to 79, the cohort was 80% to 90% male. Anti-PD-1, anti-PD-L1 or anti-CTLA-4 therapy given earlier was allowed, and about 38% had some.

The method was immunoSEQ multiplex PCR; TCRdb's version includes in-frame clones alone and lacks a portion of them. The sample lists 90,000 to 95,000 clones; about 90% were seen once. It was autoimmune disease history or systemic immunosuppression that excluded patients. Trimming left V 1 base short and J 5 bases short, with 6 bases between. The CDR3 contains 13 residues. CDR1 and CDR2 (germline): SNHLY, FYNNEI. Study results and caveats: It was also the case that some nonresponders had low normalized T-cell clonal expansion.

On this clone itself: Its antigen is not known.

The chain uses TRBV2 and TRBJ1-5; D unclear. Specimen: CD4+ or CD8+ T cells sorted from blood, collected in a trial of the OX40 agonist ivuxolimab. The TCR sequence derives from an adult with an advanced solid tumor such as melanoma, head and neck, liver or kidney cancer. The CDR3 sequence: CASSEGRYQPQHF. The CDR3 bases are TGTGCCAGCAGTGAAGGTCGGTATCAGCCCCAGCATTTT.